These 19 T cell receptor beta chains were all obtained from the same sample, sequenced in a study of T-cell memory formation after mild COVID-19. TCRdb passed the 5' RACE reads through MiXCR, listing each CDR3 protein once. Here the sample spans approximately 300,000 distinct CDR3 sequences, about a sixth being singletons. Material: PBMCs or a T cell subset sorted from them (not recorded which). These receptors were collected from a man younger than 35 who had mild COVID-19 (a few samples of this study predate the infection). Cell type and time point are not known.

The chain links TRBV12-3 or TRBV12-4 to TRBJ2-7, with TRBD1 as a possible D gene (5 bases). The CDR3 is made up of 12 amino acids. V gave up 6 bases and J gave up 4 bases, with 10 bases separating them. The CDR3 DNA sequence: TGTGCCAGCAGCCGCGACAGTTACGAGCAGTACGTC. It translates to CASSRDSYEQYV.

The chain has TRBV7-2 and TRBJ1-2; no definite D call. Germline assignment: CDR1 SGHTA and CDR2 FQGNSA. V lost 2 bases and J 0 bases, leaving 4 bases between the germline ends. CDR3 length: 13 residues. The CDR3 region is CASSLMTNYGYTF. The CDR3 region has the DNA TGTGCCAGCAGCTTAATGACTAACTATGGCTACACCTTC.

The chain carries TRBV18 and TRBJ2-5; no clear D gene. CDR3 length: 12 residues. Germline lookup yields CDR1 KGHSH and CDR2 LQKENI. V shed 4 bases and J shed 4 bases, with 7 bases lying between them. The CDR3 coding sequence is TGTGCCAGCTCACAAGGGTCAGAGACCCAGTACTTC. The encoded protein is CASSQGSETQYF.

This clonotype was seen only a few times. This chain links TRBV6-1 with TRBJ2-5; perhaps TRBD1 as D (5 bases). The ends were cut back, 2 bases at V and 5 bases at J, with 12 bases in the middle. In germline, CDR1 is MNHNS, CDR2 SASEGT. CDR3 length equals 14 residues. CDR3 amino acids: CASSESRGRETQYF. The CDR3 DNA reads as TGTGCCAGCAGTGAATCAAGGGGTCGTGAGACCCAGTACTTC.

The chain links TRBV6-7 to TRBJ2-5, with no clear D. TRBV6-7 counts as an open reading frame of uncertain function. Trimming took off 2 bases at V and 5 bases at J, with 12 bases between the two ends. The CDR3 extends over 14 amino acids. CDR3 region: CASSYVQDVETQYF. CDR3 DNA: TGTGCCAGCAGTTACGTCCAGGACGTCGAGACCCAGTACTTC.

The CDR3 spells CSARDFGTGVGNNSPLHF. CDR3 in DNA: TGCAGTGCTAGGGATTTCGGGACAGGGGTTGGCAATAATTCACCCCTCCACTTT. This chain links TRBV20-1 with TRBJ1-6; 10 nucleotides line up with TRBD1. V lost 3 bases to trimming and J lost 5 bases; unmatched junction nucleotides: 13. The CDR3 has 18 amino acids. The V gene's germline CDR1 is DFQATT and CDR2 SNEGSKA (reference sequence).

The chain links TRBV7-2 to TRBJ2-1, with 9 bases lining up with TRBD2. V lost 5 bases to trimming and J lost 7 bases; unmatched junction nucleotides: 9. CDR3 length equals 15 residues. Per the germline V gene, CDR1 is SGHTA and CDR2 is FQGNSA. The CDR3 is CASSPGRGGRNEQFF. In DNA form, the CDR3 reads TGTGCCAGCAGCCCGGGGCGGGGGGGCAGGAATGAGCAGTTCTTC.

This clonotype appeared a few times. The chain is built from TRBV7-3 and TRBJ1-1; possibly TRBD1 for D (5 bases). The CDR3 is 16 amino acids. V was shortened by 4 bases and J by 4 bases, with 19 bases between the two germline ends. Germline lookup yields CDR1 SGHTA and CDR2 FQGTGA. The DNA of the CDR3 is TGTGCCAGCAGCTCGATCCCCGGGGACCTGGGCACTGAAGCTTTCTTT. Translating it yields CASSSIPGDLGTEAFF.

This clonotype was seen a single time. The genes are TRBV11-3 and TRBJ2-1; D is perhaps TRBD1 (6 bases). The CDR3 totals 15 residues. Trimming removed 5 bases from V and 7 bases from J, with 18 bases in between. Germline-derived CDR1 and CDR2 are SGHNT and YENEEA. CDR3 nucleotide sequence: TGTGCCAGCAGCCCCACACTAGGGGGTAGGAATGAGCAGTTCTTC. This sequence encodes CASSPTLGGRNEQFF. Supplemented by reference TRBV11-3 and TRBJ2-1, the full variable domain reads EAGVVQSPRYKIIEKKQPVAFWCNPISGHNTLYWYLQNLGQGPELLIRYENEEAVDDSQLPKDRFSAERLKGVDSTLKIQPAELGDSAVYLCASSPTLGGRNEQFFGPGTRLTVL.

The chain employs TRBV7-3 and TRBJ2-5, with TRBD2 identical over 7 bases. CDR3 length equals 14 residues. CDR1 is SGHTA, CDR2 FQGTGA, per germline. Germline trimming cut 5 bases from V and 2 bases from J; bases unmatched to any gene: 5. In DNA, the CDR3 is TGTGCCAGCAGCGCAACTAGCGCTCAAGAGACCCAGTACTTC. Its protein product is CASSATSAQETQYF.

This clonotype was counted only a few times. This chain connects TRBV20-1 to TRBJ2-3, with a tentative D call TRBD2 (6 bases). Trimming took off 5 bases at V and 4 bases at J, with 13 bases between the two ends. The CDR3 consists of 13 residues. Germline CDR1 reads DFQATT; CDR2 reads SNEGSKA (reference sequence). The CDR3 bases are TGCAGTGCTTCCTCCCCGGGGGCAGATACGCAGTATTTT. Translated, it gives CSASSPGADTQYF.

This chain's CDR3 is CASSYSQGWDQPQHF. The CDR3 DNA follows: TGTGCCAGCAGTTACTCCCAGGGATGGGATCAGCCCCAGCATTTT. The V gene is TRBV6-5, the J gene TRBJ1-5, with D perhaps matching TRBD1 (5 bases). This CDR3 region has 15 residues. V lost 0 bases to trimming and J lost 5 bases, with 11 bases between them. Germline V lookup: CDR1 MNHEY, CDR2 SVGAGI.

This clonotype was picked up a small number of times. The chain employs TRBV4-1 and TRBJ2-3; 7 bases match TRBD2. This CDR3 is 16 amino acids long. Per the germline V gene, CDR1 is MGHRA and CDR2 is YSYEKL. V trimming: 0 bases; J trimming: 0 bases; junction bases outside the gene matches: 3. CDR3 protein: CASSQELASSTDTQYF. The CDR3 DNA reads TGCGCCAGCAGCCAAGAACTAGCGTCTAGCACAGATACGCAGTATTTT.

Only a few counts were recorded for this clonotype. The rearrangement links TRBV9 to TRBJ2-5; a possible D gene is TRBD1 (6 bases). The CDR3 contains 15 residues. The germline V gene has CDR1 SGDLS and CDR2 YYNGEE. V dropped 3 bases and J dropped 1 base, with 13 bases sitting between them. The CDR3 coding sequence is TGTGCCAGCAGCGCCCGGGGACACTTCCAAGAGACCCAGTACTTC. It specifies CASSARGHFQETQYF.

V and J are TRBV20-1 and TRBJ1-6; 9 bases match TRBD1. V was pared by 5 bases and J by 14 bases, with 10 bases of the junction left unmatched. CDR1 is DFQATT, CDR2 SNEGSKA, per germline (reference sequence). The CDR3 is made up of 13 amino acids. CDR3 region: CSALGTGSTTLHF. CDR3 nucleotide sequence: TGCAGTGCTCTGGGGACAGGGAGCACAACCCTCCACTTT.

This clonotype was seen more than once but under ten times. The chain combines TRBV4-3 with TRBJ2-3; D ambiguous. Between the trimmed V and J ends, which lost 3 bases and 5 bases, there was a span of 9 bases. CDR1 LGHNA and CDR2 YSLEER come from the germline V gene. The CDR3 is made up of 13 amino acids. CDR3 nucleotides: TGCGCCAGCAGCCATACTTATAAAGATACGCAGTATTTT. Residues: CASSHTYKDTQYF.

The V gene is TRBV20-1, the J gene TRBJ2-7; TRBD1 might be the D (6 bases). This CDR3 contains 12 residues. Per the germline V gene, CDR1 is DFQATT and CDR2 is SNEGSKA (reference sequence). V shed 2 bases and J shed 3 bases, with 8 bases lying between them. This CDR3 is CSARIGGYEQYV. DNA for the CDR3: TGCAGTGCTAGAATAGGGGGCTACGAGCAGTACGTC.

V gene TRBV24-1 combines with J gene TRBJ2-3, with 7 bases lining up with TRBD2. Trimming took 3 bases from V and 0 from J; bases not matched to a gene: 5. Germline V gene data show CDR1 as KGHDR and CDR2 as SFDVKD. CDR3 length: 16 residues. This chain's CDR3 is CATSDSGGGSTDTQYF. CDR3 sequence (DNA): TGTGCCACCAGTGATAGCGGCGGGGGAAGCACAGATACGCAGTATTTT.

This clonotype was counted only a few times. The chain joins TRBV5-1 to TRBJ2-3, with 10 nucleotides matching TRBD2. The length of the CDR3 is 14 residues. The germline CDR1 and CDR2 sequences are SGHRS and YFSETQ. Trimming at V came to 3 bases and at J to 7 bases, leaving 5 bases not matched to a gene. The CDR3 spells CASSSSGGDNTQYF. The CDR3 coding sequence is TGCGCCAGCAGCTCTAGCGGGGGAGATAATACGCAGTATTTT.